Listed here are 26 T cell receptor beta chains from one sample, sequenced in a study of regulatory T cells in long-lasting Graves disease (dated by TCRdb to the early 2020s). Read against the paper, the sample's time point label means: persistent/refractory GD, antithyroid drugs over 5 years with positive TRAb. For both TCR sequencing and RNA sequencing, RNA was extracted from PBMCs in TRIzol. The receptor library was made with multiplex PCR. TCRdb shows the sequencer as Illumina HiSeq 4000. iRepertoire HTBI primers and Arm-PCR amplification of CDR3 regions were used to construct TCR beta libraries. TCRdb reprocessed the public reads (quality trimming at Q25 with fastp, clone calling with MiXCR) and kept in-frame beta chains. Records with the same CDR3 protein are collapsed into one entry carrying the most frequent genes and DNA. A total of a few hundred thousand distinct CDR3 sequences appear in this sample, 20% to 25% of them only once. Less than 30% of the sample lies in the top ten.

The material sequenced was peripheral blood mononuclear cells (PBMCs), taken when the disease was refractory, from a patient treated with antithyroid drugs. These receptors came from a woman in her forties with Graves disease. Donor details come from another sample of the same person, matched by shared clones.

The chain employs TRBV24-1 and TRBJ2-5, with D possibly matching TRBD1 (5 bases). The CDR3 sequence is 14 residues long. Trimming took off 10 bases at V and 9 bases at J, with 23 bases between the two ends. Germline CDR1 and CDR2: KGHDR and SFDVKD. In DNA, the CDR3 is TGTGCCACTGCTCCAAGACAGCAGCTAGGAGCCCAGTACTTC. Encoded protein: CATAPRQQLGAQYF.

The CDR3 nucleotides read TGTGCCAGCAGTGATGACGAAAACATTCAGTACTTC. Translating it yields CASSDDENIQYF. V gene TRBV2 combines with J gene TRBJ2-4; D is uncertain. The V gene's germline CDR1 is SNHLY and CDR2 FYNNEI. V lost 3 bases and J lost 5, with 5 bases in between. The CDR3 runs 12 residues.

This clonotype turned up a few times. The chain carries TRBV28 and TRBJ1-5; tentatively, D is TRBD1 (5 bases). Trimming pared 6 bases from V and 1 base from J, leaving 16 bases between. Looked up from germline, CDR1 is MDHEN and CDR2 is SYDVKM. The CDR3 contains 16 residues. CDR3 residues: CASSNGTFGSNQPQHF. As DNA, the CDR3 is TGTGCCAGCAGCAATGGGACTTTTGGGAGCAATCAGCCCCAGCATTTT.

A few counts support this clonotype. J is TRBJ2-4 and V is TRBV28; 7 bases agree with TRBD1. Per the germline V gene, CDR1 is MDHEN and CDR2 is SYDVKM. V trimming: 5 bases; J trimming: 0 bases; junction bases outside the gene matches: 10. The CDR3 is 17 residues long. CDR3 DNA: TGTGCCAGCAGTCTCCTACAGGGGTCAATAGCCAAAAACATTCAGTACTTC. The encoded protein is CASSLLQGSIAKNIQYF.

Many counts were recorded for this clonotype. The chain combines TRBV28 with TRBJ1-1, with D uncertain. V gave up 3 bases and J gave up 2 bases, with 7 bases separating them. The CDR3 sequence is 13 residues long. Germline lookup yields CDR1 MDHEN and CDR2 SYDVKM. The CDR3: CASSFGINTEAFF. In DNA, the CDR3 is TGTGCCAGCAGTTTCGGGATCAACACTGAAGCTTTCTTT.

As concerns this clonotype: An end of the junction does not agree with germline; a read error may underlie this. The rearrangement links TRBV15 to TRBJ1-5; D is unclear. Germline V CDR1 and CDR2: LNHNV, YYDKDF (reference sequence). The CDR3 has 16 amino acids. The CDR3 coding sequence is TGTGCCATCAGCAGAGATACGGGGTTTAGCGATCAGCCCCAGCATTTT. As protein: CAISRDTGFSDQPQHF.

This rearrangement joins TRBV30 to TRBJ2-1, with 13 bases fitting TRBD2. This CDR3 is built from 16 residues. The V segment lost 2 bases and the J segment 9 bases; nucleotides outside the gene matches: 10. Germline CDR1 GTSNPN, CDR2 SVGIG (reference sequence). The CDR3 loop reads CAWSPRLAGGRSEQFF. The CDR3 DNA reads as TGTGCCTGGAGTCCTCGACTAGCGGGAGGTAGGAGTGAGCAGTTCTTC. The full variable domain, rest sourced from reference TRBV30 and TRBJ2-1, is SQTIHQWPATLVQPVGSPLSLECTVEGTSNPNLYWYRQAAGRGLQLLFYSVGIGQISSEVPQNLSASRPQDRQFILSSKKLLLSDSGFYLCAWSPRLAGGRSEQFFGPGTRLTVL.

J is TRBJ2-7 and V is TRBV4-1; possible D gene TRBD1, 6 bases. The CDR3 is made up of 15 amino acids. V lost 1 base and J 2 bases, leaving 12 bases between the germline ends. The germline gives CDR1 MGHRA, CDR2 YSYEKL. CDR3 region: CASSQGVRGTYEQYF. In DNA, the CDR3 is TGCGCCAGCAGCCAAGGGGTTAGGGGGACCTACGAGCAGTACTTC.

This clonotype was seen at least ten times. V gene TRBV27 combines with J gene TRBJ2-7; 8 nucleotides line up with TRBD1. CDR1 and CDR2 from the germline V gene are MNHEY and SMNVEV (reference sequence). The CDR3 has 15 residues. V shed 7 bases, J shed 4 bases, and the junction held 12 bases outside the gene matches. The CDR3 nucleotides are TGTGCCAGCACCTGGGGGGCAGGGGGCTTGTACGAGCAGTACTTC. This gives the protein CASTWGAGGLYEQYF.

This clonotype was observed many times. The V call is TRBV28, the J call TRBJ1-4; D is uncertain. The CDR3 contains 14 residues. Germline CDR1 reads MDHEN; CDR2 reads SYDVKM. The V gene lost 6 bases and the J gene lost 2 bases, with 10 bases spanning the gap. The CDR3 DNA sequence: TGTGCCAGCAGCTTGAGATGGACTAATGAAAAACTGTTTTTT. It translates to CASSLRWTNEKLFF.

The DNA of the CDR3 is TGCGCCAGCAGCCGTCGGACGGGACAGGGAACCGGGGAGCTGTTTTTT. It translates to CASSRRTGQGTGELFF. The J gene is TRBJ2-2, the V gene TRBV5-1, with 9 bases identical to TRBD1. V was clipped by 4 bases and J by 5 bases; unmatched bases: 9. Germline CDR1 is SGHRS and CDR2 is YFSETQ. CDR3 length equals 16 residues. Using reference TRBV5-1 and TRBJ2-2 for the parts outside the CDR3, the full variable domain is KAGVTQTPRYLIKTRGQQVTLSCSPISGHRSVSWYQQTPGQGLQFLFEYFSETQRNKGNFPGRFSGRQFSNSRSEMNVSTLELGDSALYLCASSRRTGQGTGELFFGEGSRLTVL.

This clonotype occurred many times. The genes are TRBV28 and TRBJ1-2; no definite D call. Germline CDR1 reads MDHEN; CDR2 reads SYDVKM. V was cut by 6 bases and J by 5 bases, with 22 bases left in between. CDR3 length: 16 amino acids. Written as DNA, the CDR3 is TGTGCCAGCAGCTCCCCTCCCGTGGGCGTGGGGTATGGCTACACCTTC. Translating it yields CASSSPPVGVGYGYTF.

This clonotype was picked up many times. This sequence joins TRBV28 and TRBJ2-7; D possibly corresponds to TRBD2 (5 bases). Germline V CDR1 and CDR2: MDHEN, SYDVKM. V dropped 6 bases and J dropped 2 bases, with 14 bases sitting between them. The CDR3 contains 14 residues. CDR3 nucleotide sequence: TGTGCCAGCAGAACTCGGGGAAAAACCTACGAGCAGTACTTC. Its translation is CASRTRGKTYEQYF.

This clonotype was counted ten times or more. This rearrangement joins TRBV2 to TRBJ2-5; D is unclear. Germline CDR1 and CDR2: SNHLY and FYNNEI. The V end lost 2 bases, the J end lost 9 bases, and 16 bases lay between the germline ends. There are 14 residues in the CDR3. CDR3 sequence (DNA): TGTGCCAGCAGTGAATTGGCAGGCTTTTTGGCCCAGTACTTC. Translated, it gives CASSELAGFLAQYF.

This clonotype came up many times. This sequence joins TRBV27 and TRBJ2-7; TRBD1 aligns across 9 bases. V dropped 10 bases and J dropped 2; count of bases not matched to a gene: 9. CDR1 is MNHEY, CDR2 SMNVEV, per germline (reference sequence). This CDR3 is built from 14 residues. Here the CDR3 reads CATSRTGETYEQYF. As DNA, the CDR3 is TGTGCCACTTCGAGGACAGGGGAAACCTACGAGCAGTACTTC.

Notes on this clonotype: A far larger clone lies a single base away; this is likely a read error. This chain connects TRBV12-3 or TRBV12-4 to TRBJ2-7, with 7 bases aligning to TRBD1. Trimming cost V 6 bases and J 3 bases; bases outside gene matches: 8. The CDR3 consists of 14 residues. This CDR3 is CASRAGTEVYEQYF. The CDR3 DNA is TGTGCCAGCAGGGCCGGGACAGAAGTCTACGAGCAGTACTTC.

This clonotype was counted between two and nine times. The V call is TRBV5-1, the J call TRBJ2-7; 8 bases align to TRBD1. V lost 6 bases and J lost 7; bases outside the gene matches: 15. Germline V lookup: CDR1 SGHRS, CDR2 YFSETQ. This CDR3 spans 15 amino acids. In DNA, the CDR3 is TGCGCCAGCACCCAAGAATCAGGGGGCTCTTTGGAGCAGTACTTC. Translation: CASTQESGGSLEQYF.

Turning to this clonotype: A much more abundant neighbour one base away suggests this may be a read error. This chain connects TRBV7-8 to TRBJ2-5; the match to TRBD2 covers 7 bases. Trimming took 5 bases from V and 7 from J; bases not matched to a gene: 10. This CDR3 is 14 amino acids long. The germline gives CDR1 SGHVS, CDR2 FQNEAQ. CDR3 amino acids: CASSPGGGGGTQYF. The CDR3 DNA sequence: TGTGCCAGCAGCCCGGGTGGGGGGGGAGGGACCCAGTACTTC.

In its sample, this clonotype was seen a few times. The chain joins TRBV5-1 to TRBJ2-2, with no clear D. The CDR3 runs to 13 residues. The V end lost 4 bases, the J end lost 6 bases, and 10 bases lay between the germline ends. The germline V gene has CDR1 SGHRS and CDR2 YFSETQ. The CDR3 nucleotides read TGCGCCAGCAGCCCGAGGTTTCCCGGGGAGCTGTTTTTT. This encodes CASSPRFPGELFF.

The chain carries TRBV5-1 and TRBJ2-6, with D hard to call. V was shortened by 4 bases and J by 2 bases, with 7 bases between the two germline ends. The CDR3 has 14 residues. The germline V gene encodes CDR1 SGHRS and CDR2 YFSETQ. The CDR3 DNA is TGCGCCAGCAGCCCGTCCACTGGGGCCAACGTCCTGACTTTC. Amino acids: CASSPSTGANVLTF. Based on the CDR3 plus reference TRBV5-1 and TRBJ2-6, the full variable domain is KAGVTQTPRYLIKTRGQQVTLSCSPISGHRSVSWYQQTPGQGLQFLFEYFSETQRNKGNFPGRFSGRQFSNSRSEMNVSTLELGDSALYLCASSPSTGANVLTFGAGSRLTVL.

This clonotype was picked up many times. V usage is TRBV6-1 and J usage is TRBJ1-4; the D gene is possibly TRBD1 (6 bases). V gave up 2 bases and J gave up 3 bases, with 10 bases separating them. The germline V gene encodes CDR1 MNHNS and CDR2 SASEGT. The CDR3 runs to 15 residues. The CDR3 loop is CASSEPGAANEKLFF. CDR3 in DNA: TGTGCCAGCAGTGAACCGGGGGCGGCTAATGAAAAACTGTTTTTT.

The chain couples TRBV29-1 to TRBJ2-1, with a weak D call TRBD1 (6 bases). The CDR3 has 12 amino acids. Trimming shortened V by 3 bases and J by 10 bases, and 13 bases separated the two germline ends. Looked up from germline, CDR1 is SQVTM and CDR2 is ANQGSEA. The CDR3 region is CSVDTTGREQFF. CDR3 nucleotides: TGCAGCGTTGATACGACAGGCCGCGAGCAGTTCTTC.

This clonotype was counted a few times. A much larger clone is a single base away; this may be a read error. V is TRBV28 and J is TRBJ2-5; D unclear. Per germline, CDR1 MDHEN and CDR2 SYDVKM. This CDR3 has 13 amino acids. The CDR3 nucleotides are TGTGCCAGCTGTTTCTTCGGACGCGAGACTCAGTACTTC. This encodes CASCFFGRETQYF.

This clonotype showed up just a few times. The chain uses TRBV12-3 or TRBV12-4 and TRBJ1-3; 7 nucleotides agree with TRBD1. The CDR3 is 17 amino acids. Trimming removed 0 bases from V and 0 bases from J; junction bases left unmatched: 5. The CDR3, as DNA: TGTGCCAGCAGTTTAGCGTTGACAGGGAGCTCTGGAAACACCATATATTTT. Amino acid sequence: CASSLALTGSSGNTIYF.

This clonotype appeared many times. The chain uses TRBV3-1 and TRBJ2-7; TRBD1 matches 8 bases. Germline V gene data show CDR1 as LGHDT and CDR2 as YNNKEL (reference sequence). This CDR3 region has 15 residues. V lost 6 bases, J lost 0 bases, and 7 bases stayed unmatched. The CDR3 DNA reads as TGTGCCAGCAGTTCCCGACAGGGGCTCTCCTACGAGCAGTACTTC. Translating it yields CASSSRQGLSYEQYF.

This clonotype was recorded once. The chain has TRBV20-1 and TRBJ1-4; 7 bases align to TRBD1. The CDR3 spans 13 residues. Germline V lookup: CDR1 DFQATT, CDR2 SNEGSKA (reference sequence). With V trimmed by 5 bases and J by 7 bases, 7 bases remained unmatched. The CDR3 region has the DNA TGCAGTGCTCCAGGGGGTTATGGTGAAAAACTGTTTTTT. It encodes CSAPGGYGEKLFF.